The 21 T cell receptor beta chains listed next were all sequenced from one sample in a study of shared clonotypes between healthy human individuals. Generated by immunoSEQ multiplex PCR, the TCRdb table keeps only in-frame clones and is missing some. The sample has approximately 2.5 million clones, more than 80% seen once. Sequenced sample: naive CD4+ T cells sorted from blood. The subset here: CD45RA+ positively selected. All receptors derive from a man between 18 and 35 years old in good health.

The rearrangement uses TRBV19 and TRBJ2-3; D perhaps matches TRBD2 (5 bases). V was shortened by 7 bases and J by 3 bases, with 17 bases between the two germline ends. The CDR3 loop spans 15 amino acids. The germline V gene has CDR1 LNHDA and CDR2 SQIVND (reference sequence). CDR3 in amino acids: CASTDSGFRTDTQYF. The DNA of the CDR3 is TGTGCCAGTACGGATTCGGGGTTTCGGACAGATACGCAGTATTTT.

The J gene is TRBJ1-2, the V gene TRBV25-1, with D hard to call. Trimming cost V 3 bases and J 6 bases, with 5 bases left between them. Germline lookup yields CDR1 MGHDK and CDR2 SYGVNS. The CDR3 runs 11 residues. This CDR3 is CASSELDGYTF. CDR3 coding DNA: TGTGCCAGCAGTGAGTTGGATGGCTACACCTTC.

This rearrangement joins TRBV7-9 to TRBJ2-3, with D possibly called TRBD1 or TRBD2 (5 bases each). The germline V gene encodes CDR1 SEHNR and CDR2 FQNEAQ (reference sequence). The CDR3 has 15 residues. The V end was cut by 8 bases, the J end by 3 bases, with 18 bases between. CDR3 in amino acids: CASHLWQGDTDTQYF. The CDR3 DNA reads as TGTGCCAGCCACCTCTGGCAGGGAGATACAGATACGCAGTATTTT.

This chain links TRBV6-5 with TRBJ2-2, with TRBD2 matching over 10 bases. The V segment lost 4 bases and the J segment 0 bases; nucleotides outside the gene matches: 2. The CDR3 covers 16 residues. Germline V gene data show CDR1 as MNHEY and CDR2 as SVGAGI. The CDR3 coding sequence is TGTGCCAGCAGTTCCGGACTAGCGGCGAACACCGGGGAGCTGTTTTTT. As protein: CASSSGLAANTGELFF.

V and J are TRBV2 and TRBJ1-1; no definite D call. The CDR3 spans 12 residues. CDR1 and CDR2 (germline): SNHLY, FYNNEI. V shed 4 bases and J shed 6 bases, with 9 bases lying between them. For the CDR3, the DNA is TGTGCCAGCAGTGGTGGTGAATCTGAAGCTTTCTTT. Translation gives CASSGGESEAFF.

The V call is TRBV11-1, the J call TRBJ2-4, with D uncertain. The CDR3 contains 13 residues. Per the germline V gene, CDR1 is SGHAT and CDR2 is FQDESV (reference sequence). Trimming shortened V by 1 base and J by 9 bases, and 10 bases separated the two germline ends. The CDR3 is CASSLGQAGIQYF. CDR3 in DNA: TGTGCCAGCAGCTTAGGGCAGGCAGGCATTCAGTACTTC.

As for this clone: At the DNA level, this CDR3 is encoded by other sequences in the same sample as well. This sequence joins TRBV7-8 and TRBJ2-7; 9 bases align to TRBD1. CDR1 and CDR2 from the germline V gene are SGHVS and FQNEAQ. With V trimmed by 5 bases and J by 1 base, 3 bases remained unmatched. The CDR3 length is 14 residues. CDR3 sequence: CASSPGTGSYEQYF. The CDR3 DNA reads as TGTGCCAGCAGCCCAGGGACAGGGTCCTACGAGCAGTACTTC. The full variable domain, rest sourced from reference TRBV7-8 and TRBJ2-7, is GAGVSQSPRYKVAKRGQDVALRCDPISGHVSLFWYQQALGQGPEFLTYFQNEAQLDKSGLPSDRFFAERPEGSVSTLKIQRTQQEDSAVYLCASSPGTGSYEQYFGPGTRLTVT.

The chain has TRBV28 and TRBJ1-3, with D unresolved. The germline gives CDR1 MDHEN, CDR2 SYDVKM. The CDR3 extends over 14 amino acids. Trimming took 7 bases from V and 3 from J, leaving 13 bases between them. The CDR3 loop reads CASIAPAGGNTIYF. In nucleotides, the CDR3 is TGTGCCAGCATCGCCCCGGCAGGTGGAAACACCATATATTTT.

The V gene is TRBV7-2, the J gene TRBJ2-7; the D is unclear. Germline lookup yields CDR1 SGHTA and CDR2 FQGNSA. The CDR3 consists of 13 residues. V shed 3 bases and J shed 2 bases, with 8 bases lying between them. CDR3 region: CASSFGVAYEQYF. As DNA, the CDR3 is TGTGCCAGCAGCTTTGGGGTCGCCTACGAGCAGTACTTC.

The V and J genes are TRBV28 and TRBJ1-1, with a possible D match to TRBD1 (5 bases). The CDR3 runs to 13 residues. The V end lost 7 bases, the J end lost 6 bases, and 15 bases lay between the germline ends. CDR1 is MDHEN, CDR2 SYDVKM, per germline. The CDR3 DNA is TGTGCCAGCAACCTACCTTCGACAGCTGAAGCTTTCTTT. Translated, it gives CASNLPSTAEAFF. Together with reference TRBV28 and TRBJ1-1, the CDR3 gives the full variable domain: DVKVTQSSRYLVKRTGEKVFLECVQDMDHENMFWYRQDPGLGLRLIYFSYDVKMKEKGDIPEGYSVSREKKERFSLILESASTNQTSMYLCASNLPSTAEAFFGQGTRLTVV.

This chain connects TRBV28 to TRBJ1-6; D unclear. CDR1 MDHEN and CDR2 SYDVKM come from the germline V gene. With 4 bases removed from V and 8 bases from J, the gap between germline ends came to 6 bases. CDR3 size: 12 residues. The CDR3 region has the DNA TGTGCCAGCAGTTACGGGTATTCACCCCTCCACTTT. Translated: CASSYGYSPLHF. Full variable domain (missing parts from reference TRBV28 and TRBJ1-6): DVKVTQSSRYLVKRTGEKVFLECVQDMDHENMFWYRQDPGLGLRLIYFSYDVKMKEKGDIPEGYSVSREKKERFSLILESASTNQTSMYLCASSYGYSPLHFGNGTRLTVT.

On this clone: The same CDR3 is also encoded by other DNA sequences in this sample. The rearrangement joins TRBV2 to TRBJ1-2; TRBD1 is a possible D gene (5 bases). Germline assignment: CDR1 SNHLY and CDR2 FYNNEI. This CDR3 is built from 13 residues. V lost 2 bases, J lost 3 bases, and 7 bases lay in between. In DNA form, the CDR3 reads TGTGCCAGCAGTGAATCGGGGGACTATGGCTACACCTTC. The encoded protein is CASSESGDYGYTF.

A remark on this clone: The sample holds other DNA sequences that translate to the same CDR3. The V call is TRBV5-1, the J call TRBJ1-1; a weak D match, TRBD1 (6 bases). V was pared by 0 bases and J by 1 base, with 10 bases between. The CDR3 sequence is 15 residues long. Looked up from germline, CDR1 is SGHRS and CDR2 is YFSETQ. CDR3 nucleotide sequence: TGCGCCAGCAGCTTGGATCAGGGGAAGAACACTGAAGCTTTCTTT. This codes for CASSLDQGKNTEAFF.

The chain has TRBV30 and TRBJ2-1; D gene ambiguous. This CDR3 comprises 12 residues. Trimming stripped 4 bases from V and 7 bases from J, with 11 bases between. Germline V gives CDR1 GTSNPN, CDR2 SVGIG (reference sequence). This chain's CDR3 is CAWTQGSNEQFF. CDR3 bases: TGTGCCTGGACCCAAGGAAGTAATGAGCAGTTCTTC. Complete variable domain (other parts from reference TRBV30 and TRBJ2-1): SQTIHQWPATLVQPVGSPLSLECTVEGTSNPNLYWYRQAAGRGLQLLFYSVGIGQISSEVPQNLSASRPQDRQFILSSKKLLLSDSGFYLCAWTQGSNEQFFGPGTRLTVL.

The chain has TRBV18 and TRBJ1-1; no definite D call. V lost 5 bases, J lost 0 bases, and 7 bases lay in between. Germline values: CDR1 KGHSH, CDR2 LQKENI. The CDR3 extends over 13 amino acids. The CDR3 region has the DNA TGTGCCAGCTCAGTTACAGTGAACACTGAAGCTTTCTTT. It encodes CASSVTVNTEAFF.

V gene TRBV7-9 combines with J gene TRBJ1-4; D uncertain. Germline assignment: CDR1 SEHNR and CDR2 FQNEAQ (reference sequence). V gave up 5 bases and J gave up 1 base, with 14 bases separating them. The CDR3 covers 16 residues. The CDR3 spells CASSLISLGTNEKLFF. CDR3 DNA sequence: TGTGCCAGCAGCCTAATCTCGCTAGGAACTAATGAAAAACTGTTTTTT. Looking up the rest from reference TRBV7-9 and TRBJ1-4 gives the full variable domain: DTGVSQNPRHKITKRGQNVTFRCDPISEHNRLYWYRQTLGQGPEFLTYFQNEAQLEKSRLLSDRFSAERPKGSFSTLEIQRTEQGDSAMYLCASSLISLGTNEKLFFGSGTQLSVL.

Here the CDR3 DNA reads TGTGCCAGTAGTATGGTGTGGGGGCTCATCTACGAGCAGTACTTC. Residues: CASSMVWGLIYEQYF. This chain links TRBV19 with TRBJ2-7, with a weak D call TRBD1 (6 bases). Per the germline V gene, CDR1 is LNHDA and CDR2 is SQIVND (reference sequence). The CDR3 totals 15 residues. V was trimmed by 3 bases and J by 3 bases, leaving 15 bases between them. Using reference TRBV19 and TRBJ2-7 for the parts outside the CDR3, the full variable domain is DGGITQSPKYLFRKEGQNVTLSCEQNLNHDAMYWYRQDPGQGLRLIYYSQIVNDFQKGDIAEGYSVSREKKESFPLTVTSAQKNPTAFYLCASSMVWGLIYEQYFGPGTRLTVT.

The chain employs TRBV7-8 and TRBJ1-2, with D maybe TRBD1 (5 bases). The germline gives CDR1 SGHVS, CDR2 FQNEAQ. CDR3 length: 15 amino acids. Trimming pared 4 bases from V and 0 bases from J, leaving 12 bases between. Written as DNA, the CDR3 is TGTGCCAGCAGCTCGCAGGGACGGACTAACTATGGCTACACCTTC. Its translation: CASSSQGRTNYGYTF.

This clone was seen a handful of times. The rearrangement uses TRBV4-1 and TRBJ1-4; no definite D call. This CDR3 region has 17 residues. V gave up 3 bases and J gave up 4 bases, with 18 bases separating them. Germline V gene data show CDR1 as MGHRA and CDR2 as YSYEKL. The CDR3 region has the DNA TGCGCCAGCAGCCAGCTCGTCCTAGGGTTCGGTAATGAAAAACTGTTTTTT. It translates to CASSQLVLGFGNEKLFF.

As for this clone: Other DNA sequences in the sample encode the same CDR3. The chain is built from TRBV28 and TRBJ1-6; a possible D gene is TRBD1 (6 bases). V lost 2 bases and J 8 bases, leaving 10 bases between the germline ends. Germline CDR1 MDHEN, CDR2 SYDVKM. The CDR3 is 14 residues long. The CDR3 DNA reads TGTGCCAGCAGTTTACTACAGGGTGATTCACCCCTCCACTTT. Translation: CASSLLQGDSPLHF.

This clone was seen only once. The chain links TRBV6-1 to TRBJ2-3; TRBD2 agrees at 7 bases. CDR3 length: 12 amino acids. With 8 bases clipped from V and 3 bases from J, the junction kept 2 bases outside the gene matches. Germline CDR1 and CDR2: MNHNS and SASEGT. The chain's CDR3 is CASDGGTDTQYF. CDR3 bases: TGTGCCAGCGACGGGGGGACAGATACGCAGTATTTT.